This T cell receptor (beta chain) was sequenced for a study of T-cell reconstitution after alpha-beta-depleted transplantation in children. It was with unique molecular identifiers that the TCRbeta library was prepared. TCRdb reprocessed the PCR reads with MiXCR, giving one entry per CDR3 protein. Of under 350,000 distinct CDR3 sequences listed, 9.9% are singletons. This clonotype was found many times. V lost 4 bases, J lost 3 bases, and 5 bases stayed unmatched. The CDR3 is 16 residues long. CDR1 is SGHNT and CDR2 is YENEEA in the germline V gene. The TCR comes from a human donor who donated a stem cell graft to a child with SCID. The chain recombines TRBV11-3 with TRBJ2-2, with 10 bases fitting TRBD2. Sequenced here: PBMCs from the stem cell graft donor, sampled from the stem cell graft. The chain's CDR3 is CASSYGTSAYTGELFF. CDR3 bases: TGTGCCAGCAGCTACGGGACTAGCGCGTACACCGGGGAGCTGTTTTTT.